This paragraph reports one T cell receptor beta chain. Germline lookup yields CDR1 LNHDA and CDR2 SQIVND (reference sequence). V was clipped by 6 bases and J by 7 bases, with 16 bases between them. The CDR3 has 15 amino acids. The data are from a study of blood T cell repertoires in COVID-19. Study-wide context: Acute-phase and convalescent COVID-19 samples originated in the United States, Italy and Spain. Sample material is recorded as cDNA or gDNA derived from T cells, B-cell-depleted T cells, or PBMCs.

Per the study methods: Quantification of nucleated cells was approximated via reference gene primer amplification. Assay used: immunoSEQ multiplex PCR; TCRdb lists only in-frame clones, some missing. V, J and clone size derive from that table, while D and trimming were established from the DNA sequence. The sample carries around 110,000 clones, 70% to 85% recorded once. The V gene is TRBV19, the J gene TRBJ1-6, with D maybe TRBD1 (6 bases). This TCR was sampled from a woman aged 65 to 85 with acute or convalescent COVID-19. Sequenced material: peripheral blood. The CDR3 region has the DNA TGTGCCAGTAGGCAACAGGGTACGGGGAATTCACCCCTCCACTTT. It is translated as CASRQQGTGNSPLHF.